The 9 T cell receptor beta chains below all came from one sample that was sequenced in a study of T cell changes during pregnancy in multiple sclerosis. Profiling relied on immunoSEQ multiplex PCR, and the TCRdb table lists in-frame clones only, not all of them. The table shows about 79,000 clones, with around 90% occurring only once. Sequencing used CD4+ T cells from peripheral blood mononuclear cells, obtained in the second trimester of pregnancy. The receptors originated from a female donor with multiple sclerosis, enrolled in a pregnancy study.

The rearrangement uses TRBV4-1 and TRBJ2-1; D is unresolved. The V gene's germline CDR1 is MGHRA and CDR2 YSYEKL. This CDR3 contains 16 residues. Trimming removed 2 bases from V and 0 bases from J, with 11 bases in between. The CDR3 DNA is TGCGCCAGCAGCCAACTAGACCTTCTCTCCTACAATGAGCAGTTCTTC. It yields the protein CASSQLDLLSYNEQFF.

CDR3: CASSEYGGAYEQYF. The CDR3, as DNA: TGTGCCAGCAGTGAATACGGGGGAGCCTACGAGCAGTACTTC. This chain joins TRBV6-1 and TRBJ2-7; D may be TRBD2 (6 bases). The CDR3 is made up of 14 amino acids. The germline V gene encodes CDR1 MNHNS and CDR2 SASEGT. The V and J ends lost 2 bases and 2 bases respectively, with 10 bases between them.

This rearrangement joins TRBV4-2 to TRBJ2-3; the D gene is possibly TRBD2 (7 bases). Trimming removed 4 bases at V and 5 bases at J, with 28 bases between. Per the germline V gene, CDR1 is LGHNA and CDR2 is YNFKEQ. This CDR3 is 19 amino acids long. CDR3 in DNA: TGTGCCAGCAGCCTGCAAGGGGGGGGGAGAGGAGCCGGGGGAGATACGCAGTATTTT. Its protein product is CASSLQGGGRGAGGDTQYF.

The rearrangement uses TRBV18 and TRBJ2-6; 9 bases line up with TRBD1. The CDR3 length is 17 residues. CDR1 KGHSH and CDR2 LQKENI come from the germline V gene. J gave up 3 bases and V 4 bases, and 7 bases lay outside the gene matches. The CDR3 region has the DNA TGTGCCAGCTCACAACGGACAGGGGTTGGTGGGGCCAACGTCCTGACTTTC. It encodes CASSQRTGVGGANVLTF.

The rearrangement links TRBV5-6 to TRBJ1-5, with 8 nucleotides matching TRBD1. The J segment lost 3 bases and the V segment lost 4 bases, leaving 3 bases of the junction unmatched. Germline CDR1 SGHDT, CDR2 YYEEEE. The CDR3 loop spans 14 amino acids. As DNA, the CDR3 is TGTGCCAGCAGCGCAGGGGGCACCAATCAGCCCCAGCATTTT. Residues: CASSAGGTNQPQHF.

This clone appeared a single time. The V gene is TRBV7-3, the J gene TRBJ1-2; 7 bases are a match to TRBD1. Germline CDR1 and CDR2: SGHTA and FQGTGA. This CDR3 contains 14 residues. Trimming cost V 5 bases and J 4 bases; bases outside gene matches: 7. The CDR3 loop reads CASSPGGGGYGYTF. CDR3 sequence (DNA): TGTGCCAGCAGCCCCGGAGGGGGCGGCTATGGCTACACCTTC. Based on the CDR3 plus reference TRBV7-3 and TRBJ1-2, the full variable domain is GAGVSQTPSNKVTEKGKYVELRCDPISGHTALYWYRQSLGQGPEFLIYFQGTGAADDSGLPNDRFFAVRPEGSVSTLKIQRTERGDSAVYLCASSPGGGGYGYTFGSGTRLTVV.

V gene TRBV30 combines with J gene TRBJ2-7; 7 nucleotides line up with TRBD1. This CDR3 region has 15 residues. The V and J ends lost 5 bases and 0 bases, in that order; junction bases with no gene match: 10. Germline-derived CDR1 and CDR2 are GTSNPN and SVGIG (reference sequence). CDR3 region: CAWCPGTAHSYEQYF. As DNA, the CDR3 is TGTGCCTGGTGCCCCGGGACAGCCCACTCCTACGAGCAGTACTTC.

This clone has only a few counts. The chain joins TRBV18 to TRBJ1-1, with a tentative D call TRBD1 (6 bases). V shed 4 bases and J shed 1 base, with 13 bases lying between them. Germline CDR1 KGHSH, CDR2 LQKENI. The CDR3 runs 15 residues. This CDR3 is CASSHSGTKNTEAFF. CDR3 in DNA: TGTGCCAGCTCACATTCCGGGACAAAGAACACTGAAGCTTTCTTT.

This clone was found once. This rearrangement joins TRBV27 to TRBJ2-3, with D possibly matching TRBD1 (6 bases). CDR3 length equals 15 residues. From germline, CDR1 is MNHEY and CDR2 SMNVEV (reference sequence). The V end lost 2 bases, the J end lost 1 base, and 10 bases lay between the germline ends. DNA of the CDR3: TGTGCCAGCAGTTTAGGGGGCCGAGGCACAGATACGCAGTATTTT. This codes for CASSLGGRGTDTQYF.